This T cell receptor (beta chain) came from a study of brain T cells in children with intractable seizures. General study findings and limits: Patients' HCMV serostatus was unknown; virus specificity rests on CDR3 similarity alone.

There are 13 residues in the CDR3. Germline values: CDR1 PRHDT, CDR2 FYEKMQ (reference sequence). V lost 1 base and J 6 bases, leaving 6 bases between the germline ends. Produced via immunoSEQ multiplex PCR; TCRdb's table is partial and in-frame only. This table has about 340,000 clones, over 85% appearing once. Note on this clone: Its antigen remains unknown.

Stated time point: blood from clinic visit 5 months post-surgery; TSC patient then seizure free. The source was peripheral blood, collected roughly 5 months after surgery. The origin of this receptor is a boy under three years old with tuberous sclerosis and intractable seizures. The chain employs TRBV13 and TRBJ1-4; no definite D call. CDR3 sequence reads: CASSLEGHEKLFF. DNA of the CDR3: TGTGCCAGCAGCTTAGAGGGCCATGAAAAACTGTTTTTT.